Presented here are 10 T cell receptor beta chains from one specimen sequenced in a study of T cells after posttransplantation cyclophosphamide. Assay: immunoSEQ multiplex PCR; the TCRdb copy retains only in-frame clones and omits some. The sample lists some 30,000 clones, roughly 90% occurring once. The naive gate required viable CD3+CD4+ or CD3+CD8+ cells with CCR7+CD45RA+CD45RO-CD95-CD27+CD28+ phenotype. The material sequenced was naive CD4+ T cells sorted from blood. Source of these receptors: a man younger than 40 in good health and a related stem cell transplant donor.

This chain connects TRBV6-5 to TRBJ2-5; a possible D gene is TRBD2 (5 bases). The end of the DNA is better explained by TRBJ2-7, so the J call may be wrong. Germline V gives CDR1 MNHEY, CDR2 SVGAGI. There are 15 residues in the CDR3. CDR3 residues: CASSFAAARPYEQYF. The CDR3 region has the DNA TGTGCCAGCAGTTTTGCAGCGGCCCGGCCCTACGAGCAGTACTTC.

J is TRBJ2-7 and V is TRBV7-6; tentatively, D is TRBD1 (9 bases). The CDR3 contains 16 residues. Germline CDR1 and CDR2: SGHVS and FNYEAQ. Trimming pared 1 base from V and 4 bases from J, leaving 17 bases between. Here the CDR3 DNA reads TGTGCCAGCAGCTTAGGCGGGGGGACAGGGAGGTACGAGCAGTACTTC. Its protein is CASSLGGGTGRYEQYF.

The V and J genes are TRBV6-1 and TRBJ2-7; possibly TRBD1 for D (6 bases). The CDR3 runs to 14 residues. Trimming removed 9 bases from V and 2 bases from J, with 17 bases in between. The germline V gene has CDR1 MNHNS and CDR2 SASEGT. Here the CDR3 DNA reads TGTGCCAGTACGACAGGAACGCGAACCTACGAGCAGTACTTC. Residues: CASTTGTRTYEQYF.

J is TRBJ2-1 and V is TRBV5-1; 14 bases align to TRBD2. From germline, CDR1 is SGHRS and CDR2 YFSETQ. The CDR3 length is 18 residues. Germline trimming cut 4 bases from V and 0 bases from J; bases unmatched to any gene: 6. The CDR3 coding sequence is TGCGCCAGCAGCCCGGGACTAGCGGGGGAAAGCTCCTACAATGAGCAGTTCTTC. Amino acids: CASSPGLAGESSYNEQFF. Together with reference TRBV5-1 and TRBJ2-1, the CDR3 gives the full variable domain: KAGVTQTPRYLIKTRGQQVTLSCSPISGHRSVSWYQQTPGQGLQFLFEYFSETQRNKGNFPGRFSGRQFSNSRSEMNVSTLELGDSALYLCASSPGLAGESSYNEQFFGPGTRLTVL.

The CDR3 region is CASSPRFTSSPYEQYF. The CDR3 bases are TGCGCCAGCAGCCCCCGGTTCACCTCATCCCCCTACGAGCAGTACTTC. The rearrangement links TRBV5-1 to TRBJ2-7; D gene uncertain. Germline V gene data show CDR1 as SGHRS and CDR2 as YFSETQ. This CDR3 is 16 amino acids long. V was trimmed by 4 bases and J by 2 bases, leaving 19 bases between them. The full variable domain, with the rest looked up from reference TRBV5-1 and TRBJ2-7, is KAGVTQTPRYLIKTRGQQVTLSCSPISGHRSVSWYQQTPGQGLQFLFEYFSETQRNKGNFPGRFSGRQFSNSRSEMNVSTLELGDSALYLCASSPRFTSSPYEQYFGPGTRLTVT.

The sample holds a few counts of this clone. J is TRBJ1-1 and V is TRBV6-5; perhaps TRBD1 as D (6 bases). V was clipped by 7 bases and J by 2 bases, with 11 bases between them. This CDR3 has 13 residues. Germline V gene sequence: CDR1 MNHEY, CDR2 SVGAGI. The CDR3 DNA reads TGTGCCAGCACCAGGACAGTCAACACTGAAGCTTTCTTT. Translation: CASTRTVNTEAFF.

CDR3: CASSPRGGVGYGYTF. CDR3 coding DNA: TGTGCCAGCAGCCCTAGAGGAGGGGTGGGGTATGGCTACACCTTC. The chain recombines TRBV28 with TRBJ1-2; D may be TRBD1 (5 bases). The CDR3 length is 15 residues. Between the trimmed V and J ends, which lost 6 bases and 5 bases, there was a span of 19 bases. CDR1 and CDR2 from the germline V gene are MDHEN and SYDVKM.

The rearrangement links TRBV6-5 to TRBJ2-7; D possibly corresponds to TRBD1 (6 bases). Germline assignment: CDR1 MNHEY and CDR2 SVGAGI. The CDR3 length is 12 residues. V gave up 7 bases and J gave up 3 bases, with 10 bases separating them. The CDR3 DNA reads TGTGCCAGCATTCAGGGGAGCTACGAGCAGTACTTC. Its translation is CASIQGSYEQYF.

V gene TRBV6-5 combines with J gene TRBJ2-7, with TRBD2 identical over 11 bases. This CDR3 is built from 15 residues. Germline CDR1 and CDR2: MNHEY and SVGAGI. The junction had 5 bases not matched to a gene; V was cut back by 5 bases and J by 2 bases. As DNA, the CDR3 is TGTGCCAGCAGTCGATATAGCGGGGGGGCCTACGAGCAGTACTTC. Encoded protein: CASSRYSGGAYEQYF.

The chain carries TRBV5-1 and TRBJ2-3, with a weak D call TRBD2 (7 bases). There are 18 residues in the CDR3. Germline CDR1 and CDR2: SGHRS and YFSETQ. V lost 3 bases and J lost 4, with 24 bases in between. CDR3 in DNA: TGCGCCAGCAGCTCCGGACTAGGTGGGGGCCGCGACCCAGATACGCAGTATTTT. This translates into CASSSGLGGGRDPDTQYF.